This TCR beta chain is from a study of cytomegalovirus exposure and HLA in healthy donors. Notes on the study in general: In a later analysis, CMV-associated beta chains were mostly HLA-associated, it appeared. There were several of the most significant clusters that appeared linked to common viral pathogens in a later analysis.

The PCR contained 60 Vbeta and 13 Jbeta primers. TCRdb's table, derived via immunoSEQ multiplex PCR, lists solely in-frame clones and lacks some. The sample yields some 150,000 clones, about 85% seen once. Germline loops: CDR1 SGHNT, CDR2 YYREEE (reference sequence). The CDR3 runs to 16 residues. The junction had 6 bases not matched to a gene; V was cut back by 0 bases and J by 2 bases. A remark on this clone: The antigen is not known.

The chain couples TRBV5-4 to TRBJ2-3, with 7 bases aligning to TRBD2. The clonotype was recovered from a woman between 18 and 30 years old in good health and CMV-seronegative. Sequencing was performed on PBMCs. CDR3 sequence (DNA): TGTGCCAGCAGCTTGGCCCCGCTAGCGGTCACAGATACGCAGTATTTT. Translation gives CASSLAPLAVTDTQYF.